A single sample is the source of the 5 T cell receptor beta chains below, sequenced in a study of blood T cell repertoires in COVID-19. Only in-frame clones appear in the TCRdb table, and some are missing; sequencing was by immunoSEQ multiplex PCR. The sample shows some 670,000 clones, 90% of them seen only once. Input material: peripheral blood. The receptors stem from a woman under 30 with acute or convalescent COVID-19.

The V and J genes are TRBV19 and TRBJ2-1; 8 bases align to TRBD2. J was trimmed by 2 bases and V by 9 bases; bases with no gene match: 15. From germline, CDR1 is LNHDA and CDR2 SQIVND (reference sequence). The CDR3 runs to 17 residues. The CDR3 sequence is CASTLGGGLSTYNEQFF. The CDR3 nucleotides read TGTGCCAGCACCCTCGGGGGGGGCCTGAGCACCTACAATGAGCAGTTCTTC.

The genes are TRBV27 and TRBJ1-1, with 9 bases lining up with TRBD1. Unmatched junction bases numbered 10, after V lost 6 bases and J lost 5 bases. The CDR3 is 15 amino acids. CDR1 is MNHEY, CDR2 SMNVEV, per germline (reference sequence). The chain's CDR3 is CASSPGTGSFTEAFF. CDR3 bases: TGTGCCAGCAGCCCCGGGACAGGGTCTTTTACTGAAGCTTTCTTT.

V gene TRBV29-1 combines with J gene TRBJ1-2; no clear D gene. The V gene lost 5 bases and the J gene lost 5 bases, with 12 bases spanning the gap. The CDR3 sequence is 12 residues long. CDR1 is SQVTM and CDR2 is ANQGSEA in the germline V gene. The CDR3 region has the DNA TGCAGCGTTCCCACTAGTGGTTATGGCTACACCTTC. Its translation is CSVPTSGYGYTF.

The gene calls are TRBV5-4 and TRBJ1-6; tentatively, D is TRBD1 (6 bases). Per germline, CDR1 SGHNT and CDR2 YYREEE (reference sequence). The CDR3 sequence is 16 residues long. V shed 0 bases and J shed 10 bases, with 17 bases lying between them. In DNA, the CDR3 is TGTGCCAGCAGCTTGGCTTCCAGGGGAAGTCACTCACCCCTCCACTTT. Protein sequence: CASSLASRGSHSPLHF.

The chain carries TRBV2 and TRBJ1-6; tentative D call: TRBD1 (6 bases). This CDR3 has 12 residues. Trimming removed 11 bases at V and 9 bases at J, with 14 bases between. Germline CDR1 SNHLY, CDR2 FYNNEI. This CDR3 is CAAESRGSPLHF. Here the CDR3 DNA reads TGTGCCGCGGAGAGCAGGGGTTCACCCCTCCACTTT.